Sequencing of this TCR beta chain was carried out in a study of OX40 agonist ivuxolimab in advanced cancers. As for the study in general: Patients in dose escalation had liver, melanoma, kidney or head and neck cancers.

TCRdb's copy holds only in-frame clones and misses some; the assay was immunoSEQ multiplex PCR. The sample consists of roughly 77,000 clones, roughly 90% of them appearing once. Concerning this clone itself: The antigen is not known.

Germline V gene sequence: CDR1 SGDLS, CDR2 YYNGEE. The CDR3 is 16 amino acids. With 4 bases clipped from V and 2 bases from J, the junction kept 5 bases outside the gene matches. Study-wide findings and caveats: Normalized T-cell clonal expansion was also low in some nonresponders. Among expanded peripheral T cells, antigen specificity went undetermined. With doses of 0.1 to 3.0 mg/kg, CD4+ and CD8+ blood T cells had undergone clonal expansion by week 6.

This sample comprised CD4+ or CD8+ T cells sorted from blood, obtained in a trial of the OX40 agonist ivuxolimab. This chain connects TRBV9 to TRBJ2-3; TRBD2 matches at 12 bases. The receptor comes from an adult with an advanced solid tumor such as melanoma, head and neck, liver or kidney cancer. CDR3 residues: CASSKLAGGSTDTQYF. In nucleotides, the CDR3 is TGTGCCAGCAGCAAACTAGCGGGGGGCTCCACAGATACGCAGTATTTT.